This TCR beta chain stems from a study of blood T cell repertoires in COVID-19. Clones were read by immunoSEQ multiplex PCR, and TCRdb kept only the in-frame ones, dropping some. The repertoire holds roughly 280,000 clones, with roughly 85% as singletons. The CDR3 spans 14 residues. This sequence originates from a woman between 70 and 85 years old with acute or convalescent COVID-19. V and J are TRBV12-2 and TRBJ1-2. TRBV12-2 is shown as a pseudogene. Sequenced material: peripheral blood. CDR3 in amino acids: CASRTGGGRDGYTF. CDR3 DNA: TGTGCAAGTCGCACCGGGGGAGGGCGGGATGGCTACACCTTC.